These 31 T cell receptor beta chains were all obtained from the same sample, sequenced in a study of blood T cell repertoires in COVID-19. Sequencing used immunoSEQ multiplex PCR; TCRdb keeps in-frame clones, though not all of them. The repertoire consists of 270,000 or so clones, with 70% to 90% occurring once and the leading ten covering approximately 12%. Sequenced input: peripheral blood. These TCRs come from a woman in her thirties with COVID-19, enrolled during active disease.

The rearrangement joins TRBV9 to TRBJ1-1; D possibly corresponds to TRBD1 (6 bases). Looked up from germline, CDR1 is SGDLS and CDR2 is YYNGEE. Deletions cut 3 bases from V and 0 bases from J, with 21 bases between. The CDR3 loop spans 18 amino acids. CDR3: CASSAVAGQIFMNTEAFF. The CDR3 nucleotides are TGTGCCAGCAGCGCCGTGGCTGGACAGATCTTCATGAACACTGAAGCTTTCTTT. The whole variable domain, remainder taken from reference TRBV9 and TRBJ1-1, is DSGVTQTPKHLITATGQRVTLRCSPRSGDLSVYWYQQSLDQGLQFLIQYYNGEERAKGNILERFSAQQFPDLHSELNLSSLELGDSALYFCASSAVAGQIFMNTEAFFGQGTRLTVV.

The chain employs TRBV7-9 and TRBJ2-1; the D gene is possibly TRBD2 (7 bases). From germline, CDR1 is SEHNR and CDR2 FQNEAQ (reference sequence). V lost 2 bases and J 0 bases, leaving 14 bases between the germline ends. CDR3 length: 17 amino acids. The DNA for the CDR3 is TGTGCCAGCAGCTTAATGGCGGGGGCGAGCTCCTACAATGAGCAGTTCTTC. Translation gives CASSLMAGASSYNEQFF.

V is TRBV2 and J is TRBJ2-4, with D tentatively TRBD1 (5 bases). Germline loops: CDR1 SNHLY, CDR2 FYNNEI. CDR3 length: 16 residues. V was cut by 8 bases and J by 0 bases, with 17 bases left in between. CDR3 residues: CASLSTDTTAKNIQYF. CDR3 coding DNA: TGTGCCAGCCTAAGTACGGACACCACAGCCAAAAACATTCAGTACTTC.

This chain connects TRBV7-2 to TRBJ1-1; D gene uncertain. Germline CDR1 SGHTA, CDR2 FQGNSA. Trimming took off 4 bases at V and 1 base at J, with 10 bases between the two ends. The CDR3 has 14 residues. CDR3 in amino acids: CASSSRRGNTEAFF. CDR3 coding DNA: TGTGCCAGCAGCTCACGCCGGGGGAACACTGAAGCTTTCTTT.

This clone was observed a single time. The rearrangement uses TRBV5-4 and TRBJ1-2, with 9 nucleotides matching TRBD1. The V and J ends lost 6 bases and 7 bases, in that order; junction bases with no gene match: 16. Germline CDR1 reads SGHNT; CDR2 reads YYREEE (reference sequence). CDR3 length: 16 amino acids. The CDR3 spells CASKSRTGGESRGYTF. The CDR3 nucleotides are TGTGCCAGCAAGAGCCGTACAGGGGGCGAGTCCCGTGGCTACACCTTC. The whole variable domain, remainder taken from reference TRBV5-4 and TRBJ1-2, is ETGVTQSPTHLIKTRGQQVTLRCSSQSGHNTVSWYQQALGQGPQFIFQYYREEENGRGNFPPRFSGLQFPNYSSELNVNALELDDSALYLCASKSRTGGESRGYTFGSGTRLTVV.

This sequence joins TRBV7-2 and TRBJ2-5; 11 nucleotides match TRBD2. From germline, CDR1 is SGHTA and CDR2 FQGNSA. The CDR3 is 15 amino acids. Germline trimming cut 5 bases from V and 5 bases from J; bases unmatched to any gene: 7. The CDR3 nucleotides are TGTGCCAGCAGCGCGCTAGCGGGGGGCCGGGAGACCCAGTACTTC. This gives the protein CASSALAGGRETQYF.

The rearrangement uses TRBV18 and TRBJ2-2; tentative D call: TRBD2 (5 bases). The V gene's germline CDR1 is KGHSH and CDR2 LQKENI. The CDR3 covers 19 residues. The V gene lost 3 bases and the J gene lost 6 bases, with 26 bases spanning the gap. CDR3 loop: CASSPNHLRDLVGAGELFF. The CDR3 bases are TGTGCCAGCTCACCCAATCACCTAAGGGATTTGGTCGGGGCCGGGGAGCTGTTTTTT.

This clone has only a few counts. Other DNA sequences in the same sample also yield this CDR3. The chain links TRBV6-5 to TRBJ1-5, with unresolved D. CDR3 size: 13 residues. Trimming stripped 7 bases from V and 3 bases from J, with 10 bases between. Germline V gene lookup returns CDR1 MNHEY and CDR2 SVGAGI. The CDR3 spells CASKENLNQPQHF. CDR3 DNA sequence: TGTGCCAGCAAGGAGAATCTCAATCAGCCCCAGCATTTT.

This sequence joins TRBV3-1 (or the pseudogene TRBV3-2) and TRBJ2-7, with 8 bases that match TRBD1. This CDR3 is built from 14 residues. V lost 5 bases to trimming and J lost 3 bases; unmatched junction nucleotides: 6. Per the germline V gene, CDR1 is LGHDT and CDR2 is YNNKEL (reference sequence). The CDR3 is CASSDGQGVYEQYF. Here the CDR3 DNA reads TGTGCCAGCAGCGACGGACAGGGAGTCTACGAGCAGTACTTC.

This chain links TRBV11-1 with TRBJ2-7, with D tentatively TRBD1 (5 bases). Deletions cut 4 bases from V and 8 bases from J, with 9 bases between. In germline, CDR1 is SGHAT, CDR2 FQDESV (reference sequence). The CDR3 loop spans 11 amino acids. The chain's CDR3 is CASSYDSQQYF. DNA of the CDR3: TGTGCCAGCAGCTACGACAGTCAGCAGTACTTC. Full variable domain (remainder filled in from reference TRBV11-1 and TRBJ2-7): EAEVAQSPRYKITEKSQAVAFWCDPISGHATLYWYRQILGQGPELLVQFQDESVVDDSQLPKDRFSAERLKGVDSTLKIQPAELGDSAMYLCASSYDSQQYFGPGTRLTVT.

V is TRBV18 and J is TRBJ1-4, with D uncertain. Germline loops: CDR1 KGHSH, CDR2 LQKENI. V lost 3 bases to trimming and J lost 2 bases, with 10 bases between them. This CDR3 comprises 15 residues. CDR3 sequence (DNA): TGTGCCAGCTCACCGGGGAGTTTCACTAATGAAAAACTGTTTTTT. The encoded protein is CASSPGSFTNEKLFF.

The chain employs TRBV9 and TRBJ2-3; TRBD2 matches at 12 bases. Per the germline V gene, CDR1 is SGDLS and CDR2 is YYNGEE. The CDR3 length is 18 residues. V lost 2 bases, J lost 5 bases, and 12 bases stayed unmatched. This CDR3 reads CASSVRSSSGGAIDTQYF. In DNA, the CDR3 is TGTGCCAGCAGCGTGAGGAGTTCTAGCGGGGGGGCTATAGATACGCAGTATTTT.

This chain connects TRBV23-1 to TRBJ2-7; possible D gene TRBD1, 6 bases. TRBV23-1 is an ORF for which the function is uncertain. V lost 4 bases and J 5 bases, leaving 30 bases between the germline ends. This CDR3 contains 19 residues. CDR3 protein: CASSRFNRAVVVAGDEQYF. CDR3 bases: TGCGCCAGCAGTCGATTTAACAGGGCCGTCGTGGTGGCCGGCGACGAGCAGTACTTC.

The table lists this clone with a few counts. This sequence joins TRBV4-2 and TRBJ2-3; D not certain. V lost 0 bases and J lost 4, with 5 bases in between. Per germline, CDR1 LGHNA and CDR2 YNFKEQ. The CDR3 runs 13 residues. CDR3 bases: TGTGCCAGCAGCCAAGATCCAGCAGATACGCAGTATTTT. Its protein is CASSQDPADTQYF.

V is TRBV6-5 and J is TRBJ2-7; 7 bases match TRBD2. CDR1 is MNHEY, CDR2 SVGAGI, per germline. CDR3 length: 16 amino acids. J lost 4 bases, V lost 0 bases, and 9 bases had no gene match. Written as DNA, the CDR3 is TGTGCCAGCAGTTACTCAAAGGAGCGGGGCGGGTACGAGCAGTACTTC. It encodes CASSYSKERGGYEQYF.

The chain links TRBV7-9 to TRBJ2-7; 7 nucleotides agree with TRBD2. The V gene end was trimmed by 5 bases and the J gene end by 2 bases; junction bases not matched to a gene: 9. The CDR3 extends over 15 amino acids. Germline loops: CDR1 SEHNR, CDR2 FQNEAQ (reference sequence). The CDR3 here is CASSNGLVSPYEQYF. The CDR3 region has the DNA TGTGCCAGCAGCAACGGACTAGTTTCTCCCTACGAGCAGTACTTC. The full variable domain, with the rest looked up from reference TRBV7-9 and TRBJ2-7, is DTGVSQNPRHKITKRGQNVTFRCDPISEHNRLYWYRQTLGQGPEFLTYFQNEAQLEKSRLLSDRFSAERPKGSFSTLEIQRTEQGDSAMYLCASSNGLVSPYEQYFGPGTRLTVT.

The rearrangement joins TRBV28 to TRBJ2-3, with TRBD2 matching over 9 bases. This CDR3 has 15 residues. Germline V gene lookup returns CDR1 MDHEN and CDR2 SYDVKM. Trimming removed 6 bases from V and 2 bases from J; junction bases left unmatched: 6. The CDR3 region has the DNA TGTGCCAGCAGCGAACTAGCGGGTTACACAGATACGCAGTATTTT. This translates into CASSELAGYTDTQYF.

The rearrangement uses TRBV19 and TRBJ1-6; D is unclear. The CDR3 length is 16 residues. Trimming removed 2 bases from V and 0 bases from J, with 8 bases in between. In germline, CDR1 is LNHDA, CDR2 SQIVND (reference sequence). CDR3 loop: CASSITATSYNSPLHF. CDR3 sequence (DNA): TGTGCCAGTAGTATAACAGCTACCTCCTATAATTCACCCCTCCACTTT.

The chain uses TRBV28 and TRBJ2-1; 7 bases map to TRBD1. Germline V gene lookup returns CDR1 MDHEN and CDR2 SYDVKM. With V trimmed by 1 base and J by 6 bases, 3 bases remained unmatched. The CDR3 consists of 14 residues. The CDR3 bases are TGTGCCAGCAGTTTATCTCCAGGGGGCAATGAGCAGTTCTTC. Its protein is CASSLSPGGNEQFF.

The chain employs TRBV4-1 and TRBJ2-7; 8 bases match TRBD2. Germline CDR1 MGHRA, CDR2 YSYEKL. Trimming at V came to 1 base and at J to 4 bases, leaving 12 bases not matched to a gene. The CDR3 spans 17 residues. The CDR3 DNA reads TGCGCCAGCAGCCAAGCTCCTTCAGCGGGGGTTAGGTACGAGCAGTACTTC. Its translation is CASSQAPSAGVRYEQYF.

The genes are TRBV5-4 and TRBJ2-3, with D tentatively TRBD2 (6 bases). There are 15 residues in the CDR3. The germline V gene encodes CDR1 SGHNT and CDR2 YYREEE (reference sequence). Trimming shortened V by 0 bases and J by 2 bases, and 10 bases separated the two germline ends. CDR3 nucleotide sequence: TGTGCCAGCAGCTTGGGGTCGGGGGACACAGATACGCAGTATTTT. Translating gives CASSLGSGDTDTQYF.

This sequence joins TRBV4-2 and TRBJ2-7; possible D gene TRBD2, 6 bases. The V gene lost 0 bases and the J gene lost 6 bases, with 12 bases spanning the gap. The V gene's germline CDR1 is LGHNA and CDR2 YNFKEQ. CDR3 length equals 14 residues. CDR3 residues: CASSQEGLAFEQYF. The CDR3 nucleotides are TGTGCCAGCAGCCAAGAAGGTCTAGCGTTCGAGCAGTACTTC.

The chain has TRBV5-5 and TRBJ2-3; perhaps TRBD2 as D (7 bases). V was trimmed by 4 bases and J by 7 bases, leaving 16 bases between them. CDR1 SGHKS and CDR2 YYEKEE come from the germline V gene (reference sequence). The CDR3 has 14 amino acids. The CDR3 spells CASSPGGGGNTQYF. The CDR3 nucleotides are TGTGCCAGCAGCCCGGGGGGCGGGGGCAATACGCAGTATTTT. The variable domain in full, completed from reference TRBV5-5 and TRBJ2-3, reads DAGVTQSPTHLIKTRGQQVTLRCSPISGHKSVSWYQQVLGQGPQFIFQYYEKEERGRGNFPDRFSARQFPNYSSELNVNALLLGDSALYLCASSPGGGGNTQYFGPGTRLTVL.

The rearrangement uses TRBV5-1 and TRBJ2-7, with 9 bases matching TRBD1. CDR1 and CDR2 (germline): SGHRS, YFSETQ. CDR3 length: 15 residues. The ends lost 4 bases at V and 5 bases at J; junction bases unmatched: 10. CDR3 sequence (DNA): TGCGCCAGCAGCGACACCGGGACAGGGATCGACGAGCAGTACTTC. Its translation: CASSDTGTGIDEQYF.

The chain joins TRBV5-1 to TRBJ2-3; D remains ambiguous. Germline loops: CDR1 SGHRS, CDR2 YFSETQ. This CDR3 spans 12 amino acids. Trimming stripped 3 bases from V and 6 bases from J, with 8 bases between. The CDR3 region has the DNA TGCGCCAGCAGCTCCCCCGAGGATACGCAGTATTTT. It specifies CASSSPEDTQYF.

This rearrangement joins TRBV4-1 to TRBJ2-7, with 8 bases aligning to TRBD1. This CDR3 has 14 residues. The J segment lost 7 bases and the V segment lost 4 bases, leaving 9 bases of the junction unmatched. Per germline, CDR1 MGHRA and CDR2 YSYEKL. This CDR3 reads CASSPPGGLFEQYF. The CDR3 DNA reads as TGCGCCAGCAGCCCCCCAGGGGGCCTGTTTGAGCAGTACTTC.

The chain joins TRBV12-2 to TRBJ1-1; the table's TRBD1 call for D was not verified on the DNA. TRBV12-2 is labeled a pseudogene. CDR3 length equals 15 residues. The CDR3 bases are TGTGCAAGTCGCCCGCGAGGGACAGGGCTTCCTGAAGCTTTCTTT. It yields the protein CASRPRGTGLPEAFF.

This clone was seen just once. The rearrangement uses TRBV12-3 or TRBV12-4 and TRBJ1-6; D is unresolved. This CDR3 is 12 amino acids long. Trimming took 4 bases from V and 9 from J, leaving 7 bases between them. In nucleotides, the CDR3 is TGTGCCAGCAGTTCCAGAAGTTCACCCCTCCACTTT. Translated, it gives CASSSRSSPLHF.

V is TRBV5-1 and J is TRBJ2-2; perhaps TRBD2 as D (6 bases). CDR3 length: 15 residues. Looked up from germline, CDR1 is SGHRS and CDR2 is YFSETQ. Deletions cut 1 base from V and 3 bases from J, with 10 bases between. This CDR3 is CASSLSGLYTGELFF. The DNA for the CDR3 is TGCGCCAGCAGCTTGTCAGGACTATACACCGGGGAGCTGTTTTTT.

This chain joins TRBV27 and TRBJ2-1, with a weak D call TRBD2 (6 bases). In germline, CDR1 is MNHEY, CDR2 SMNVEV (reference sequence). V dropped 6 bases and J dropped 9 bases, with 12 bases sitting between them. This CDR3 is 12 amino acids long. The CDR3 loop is CASRPGGSEQFF. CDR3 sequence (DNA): TGTGCCAGCAGACCCGGGGGTAGTGAGCAGTTCTTC.

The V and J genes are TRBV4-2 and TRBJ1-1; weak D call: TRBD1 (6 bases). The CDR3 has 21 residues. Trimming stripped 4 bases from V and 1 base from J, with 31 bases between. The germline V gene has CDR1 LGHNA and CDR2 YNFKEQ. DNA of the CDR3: TGTGCCAGCAGCCCCCTGATAGGGGTCGTTTTAGGTACAGGGAAGAACACTGAAGCTTTCTTT. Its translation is CASSPLIGVVLGTGKNTEAFF.